A single sample gave rise to the 3 T cell receptor beta chains below, sequenced in a study of OX40 agonist ivuxolimab in advanced cancers. Measured with immunoSEQ multiplex PCR; TCRdb has only the in-frame clones, and not every one. The data hold under 85,000 clones, with 65% to 90% observed a single time. The specimen comprised CD4+ or CD8+ T cells sorted from blood, sampled in a trial of the OX40 agonist ivuxolimab. Receptor source: an adult with an advanced solid tumor such as melanoma, head and neck, liver or kidney cancer.

V is TRBV15 and J is TRBJ2-5; perhaps TRBD2 as D (7 bases). The V end lost 9 bases, the J end lost 2 bases, and 16 bases lay between the germline ends. Germline CDR1 is LNHNV and CDR2 is YYDKDF (reference sequence). The CDR3 is 14 residues long. CDR3 in amino acids: CATVRGGGQETQYF. The CDR3 coding sequence is TGTGCCACTGTAAGAGGGGGAGGGCAAGAGACCCAGTACTTC.

The chain is built from TRBV4-1 and TRBJ2-5, with a tentative D call TRBD2 (7 bases). CDR1 MGHRA and CDR2 YSYEKL come from the germline V gene. Trimming removed 2 bases at V and 7 bases at J, with 11 bases between. The CDR3 length is 13 residues. The CDR3: CASSQPGGATQYF. The DNA for the CDR3 is TGCGCCAGCAGCCAACCTGGGGGGGCGACCCAGTACTTC.

This chain connects TRBV2 to TRBJ1-3, with unresolved D. V lost 6 bases, J lost 4 bases, and 10 bases lay in between. Germline V lookup: CDR1 SNHLY, CDR2 FYNNEI. The CDR3 contains 13 residues. CDR3 bases: TGTGCCAGCAGGAAAGACGGGGGAAACACCATATATTTT. The encoded protein is CASRKDGGNTIYF.